This T cell receptor (beta chain) appears in the sequencing data of a study of cytomegalovirus exposure and HLA in healthy donors. The V end lost 3 bases, the J end lost 0 bases, and 10 bases lay between the germline ends. The length of the CDR3 is 14 residues. CDR1 GTSNPN and CDR2 SVGIG come from the germline V gene (reference sequence). PCR was performed using 60 Vbeta and 13 Jbeta primers. Only in-frame clones appear in the TCRdb table, and some are missing; sequencing was by immunoSEQ multiplex PCR. The table lists over 200,000 clones, approximately 84% of them singletons. The clonotype was recovered from a woman aged 40 to 55 in good health and CMV-seronegative. Material: PBMCs. This chain links TRBV30 with TRBJ2-3, with D possibly TRBD1 on 6 matching bases. The CDR3: CAWSRDTSTDTQYF. The CDR3 DNA sequence: TGTGCCTGGAGCCGGGACACAAGCACAGATACGCAGTATTTT.